These 28 T cell receptor beta chains were all obtained from the same sample, sequenced in a study of T-cell memory formation after mild COVID-19. A single record per CDR3 protein comes from TCRdb applying MiXCR to the 5' RACE reads. The sample shows approximately 200,000 distinct CDR3 sequences, 16% of them seen only once. Specimen: PBMCs or a T cell subset sorted from them (not recorded which). These receptors all come from an adult woman who had mild COVID-19 (a few samples of this study predate the infection). Cell type and time point are not known.

This clonotype was counted between two and nine times. V usage is TRBV6-2 or TRBV6-3 and J usage is TRBJ2-7; 15 nucleotides align to TRBD2. From germline, CDR1 is MNHEY and CDR2 SVGEGT. Unmatched junction bases numbered 10, after V lost 2 bases and J lost 5 bases. The CDR3 totals 18 residues. The CDR3 region is CASSYDAGLAGGTNEQYF. For the CDR3, the DNA is TGTGCCAGCAGTTACGATGCGGGACTAGCGGGAGGAACCAACGAGCAGTACTTC.

V usage is TRBV5-1 and J usage is TRBJ2-5; D unresolved. Germline-derived CDR1 and CDR2 are SGHRS and YFSETQ. The CDR3 loop spans 15 amino acids. V dropped 0 bases and J dropped 1 base, with 10 bases sitting between them. The CDR3 loop is CASSLDWPIQETQYF. The CDR3 DNA sequence: TGCGCCAGCAGCTTGGATTGGCCGATCCAAGAGACCCAGTACTTC.

The genes are TRBV5-1 and TRBJ2-5; D remains ambiguous. CDR3 length: 12 residues. Per the germline V gene, CDR1 is SGHRS and CDR2 is YFSETQ. V was pared by 4 bases and J by 5 bases, with 9 bases between. The CDR3 nucleotides are TGCGCCAGCAGCCTGAGTAGTGAGACCCAGTACTTC. This translates into CASSLSSETQYF.

The gene calls are TRBV9 and TRBJ2-4; 8 positions match TRBD2. The V segment lost 6 bases and the J segment 8 bases; nucleotides outside the gene matches: 4. The CDR3 consists of 12 residues. CDR1 is SGDLS and CDR2 is YYNGEE in the germline V gene. The chain's CDR3 is CASNGGEDIQYF. The CDR3 bases are TGTGCCAGCAACGGGGGGGAGGACATTCAGTACTTC.

The rearrangement joins TRBV20-1 to TRBJ2-3; tentative D call: TRBD2 (6 bases). The CDR3 spans 14 residues. Germline CDR1 DFQATT, CDR2 SNEGSKA (reference sequence). Trimming pared 5 bases from V and 0 bases from J, leaving 12 bases between. The CDR3 sequence is CSAGGGASTDTQYF. The CDR3 coding sequence is TGCAGTGCTGGTGGCGGGGCTAGCACAGATACGCAGTATTTT.

The DNA of the CDR3 is TGTGCCAGTAGTCAAAGACAGAGAACCTACGAGCAGTACTTC. As protein: CASSQRQRTYEQYF. The rearrangement links TRBV19 to TRBJ2-7; a possible D gene is TRBD1 (5 bases). Germline loops: CDR1 LNHDA, CDR2 SQIVND (reference sequence). V was pared by 5 bases and J by 2 bases, with 13 bases between. This CDR3 is built from 14 residues.

This clonotype showed up just a few times. The gene calls are TRBV20-1 and TRBJ2-3; TRBD2 agrees at 12 bases. CDR3 length equals 14 residues. Germline CDR1 is DFQATT and CDR2 is SNEGSKA (reference sequence). V lost 5 bases to trimming and J lost 6 bases; unmatched junction nucleotides: 6. CDR3 residues: CSAPLAGGSDTQYF. In nucleotides, the CDR3 is TGCAGTGCTCCACTAGCGGGGGGATCGGATACGCAGTATTTT.

This clonotype was seen repeatedly, ten times or more. The gene calls are TRBV27 and TRBJ2-1; D is unresolved. Germline V gene data show CDR1 as MNHEY and CDR2 as SMNVEV (reference sequence). V shed 8 bases and J shed 4 bases, with 3 bases lying between them. CDR3 length equals 10 residues. The CDR3 loop is CASGYNEQFF. The CDR3 DNA reads as TGTGCCAGCGGGTACAATGAGCAGTTCTTC.

The V gene is TRBV7-2, the J gene TRBJ2-3, with 13 bases lining up with TRBD2. The V gene's germline CDR1 is SGHTA and CDR2 FQGNSA. V shed 5 bases and J 9 bases; nucleotides not matched to a gene: 11. There are 16 residues in the CDR3. CDR3 DNA sequence: TGTGCCAGCAGCCTCGGGGCGGGACTAGCGGGACACACGCAGTATTTT. Protein product: CASSLGAGLAGHTQYF.

The chain uses TRBV12-3 or TRBV12-4 and TRBJ1-3; D gene ambiguous. The ends were cut back, 6 bases at V and 6 bases at J, with 12 bases in the middle. The CDR3 has 13 residues. CDR3 in DNA: TGTGCCAGCAGACCTTGGGTGGAAAACACCATATATTTT. This translates into CASRPWVENTIYF.

V is TRBV2 and J is TRBJ1-1; D not certain. The V gene lost 4 bases and the J gene lost 4 bases, with 10 bases spanning the gap. This CDR3 has 13 amino acids. CDR1 and CDR2 from the germline V gene are SNHLY and FYNNEI. This CDR3 is CASSVLEGTEAFF. The CDR3 DNA is TGTGCCAGCAGTGTACTGGAGGGCACTGAAGCTTTCTTT.

There are a few counts of this clonotype. The J gene is TRBJ1-2, the V gene TRBV3-1; D is ambiguous. The CDR3 has 14 residues. Germline V gene sequence: CDR1 LGHDT, CDR2 YNNKEL (reference sequence). The V end lost 1 base, the J end lost 2 bases, and 8 bases lay between the germline ends. The CDR3 DNA reads as TGTGCCAGCAGCCAAGCGTCAGTCAACTATGGCTACACCTTC. This gives the protein CASSQASVNYGYTF.

This chain uses TRBV7-6 with TRBJ1-3; TRBD1 is a possible D gene (6 bases). Germline V CDR1 and CDR2: SGHVS, FNYEAQ. CDR3 length equals 14 residues. V was cut by 5 bases and J by 4 bases, with 12 bases left in between. DNA for the CDR3: TGTGCCAGCAGCCGACAGGACGCGGGAAACACCATATATTTT. Its protein product is CASSRQDAGNTIYF.

This clonotype was picked up a small number of times. The chain employs TRBV11-2 and TRBJ2-7, with D perhaps TRBD1 (7 bases). The length of the CDR3 is 14 residues. The V gene's germline CDR1 is SGHAT and CDR2 FQNNGV. The germline V and J ends were trimmed by 3 bases and 4 bases, with 13 bases remaining between them. The CDR3, as DNA: TGTGCCAGCAGCTTCTCCGGGGGACAGTACGAGCAGTACTTC. Translated: CASSFSGGQYEQYF.

The chain combines TRBV7-9 with TRBJ1-2, with D possibly matching TRBD1 (5 bases). V lost 9 bases to trimming and J lost 5 bases, with 16 bases between them. The length of the CDR3 is 13 residues. Germline V gene data show CDR1 as SEHNR and CDR2 as FQNEAQ (reference sequence). CDR3 in amino acids: CASKGNTEYGYTF. CDR3 nucleotides: TGTGCCAGTAAGGGGAATACGGAGTATGGCTACACCTTC.

This clonotype was recorded a few times. The V gene is TRBV12-3 or TRBV12-4, the J gene TRBJ1-1, with D unclear. CDR3 length: 14 amino acids. V shed 4 bases and J shed 0 bases, with 9 bases lying between them. In DNA, the CDR3 is TGTGCCAGCAGTTGGTGGTCAATGAACACTGAAGCTTTCTTT. Translation gives CASSWWSMNTEAFF.

This clonotype was detected only a few times. The rearrangement links TRBV20-1 to TRBJ2-3; D is uncertain. This CDR3 has 14 residues. Looked up from germline, CDR1 is DFQATT and CDR2 is SNEGSKA (reference sequence). V gave up 0 bases and J gave up 4 bases, with 11 bases separating them. CDR3 in DNA: TGCAGTGCTAGAGACCCCCGACGAGCAGATACGCAGTATTTT. Encoded protein: CSARDPRRADTQYF.

A few counts support this clonotype. The rearrangement links TRBV27 to TRBJ2-1; tentative D call: TRBD1 (6 bases). V lost 6 bases to trimming and J lost 6 bases, with 18 bases between them. The CDR3 spans 15 residues. From germline, CDR1 is MNHEY and CDR2 SMNVEV (reference sequence). The chain's CDR3 is CASSPPTTGRNEQFF. CDR3 coding DNA: TGTGCCAGCAGCCCACCAACTACAGGGCGCAATGAGCAGTTCTTC.

The J gene is TRBJ2-3, the V gene TRBV7-9, with 12 bases matching TRBD1. Trimming cost V 4 bases and J 1 base; bases outside gene matches: 6. This CDR3 is built from 17 residues. Germline V CDR1 and CDR2: SEHNR, FQNEAQ (reference sequence). The CDR3 sequence is CASSSYWDRGRTDTQYF. Here the CDR3 DNA reads TGTGCCAGCAGCTCTTATTGGGACAGGGGGCGCACAGATACGCAGTATTTT.

The chain joins TRBV7-6 to TRBJ2-5; TRBD2 matches 8 bases. This CDR3 is built from 17 residues. Trimming took 0 bases from V and 5 from J; bases not matched to a gene: 11. Germline V CDR1 and CDR2: SGHVS, FNYEAQ. CDR3 sequence: CASSLASSGQRGETQYF. For the CDR3, the DNA is TGTGCCAGCAGCTTAGCGTCCTCTGGGCAGCGGGGGGAGACCCAGTACTTC.

This clonotype showed up just a few times. V is TRBV5-1 and J is TRBJ2-2; a possible D gene is TRBD2 (5 bases). In germline, CDR1 is SGHRS, CDR2 YFSETQ. This CDR3 spans 14 amino acids. The V end lost 7 bases, the J end lost 6 bases, and 16 bases lay between the germline ends. CDR3 residues: CASGQHLGAGELFF. CDR3 coding DNA: TGCGCCAGCGGGCAACACCTCGGGGCCGGGGAGCTGTTTTTT.

CDR3 DNA sequence: TGTGCCAGCAGCTTAGCGACTAGCGGGACCGGGGAGCTGTTTTTT. This encodes CASSLATSGTGELFF. The V gene is TRBV7-9, the J gene TRBJ2-2; 10 nucleotides line up with TRBD2. This CDR3 is 15 amino acids long. V was pared by 0 bases and J by 5 bases, with 0 bases of the junction left unmatched. Germline CDR1 is SEHNR and CDR2 is FQNEAQ (reference sequence). The complete variable domain, with remaining parts taken from reference TRBV7-9 and TRBJ2-2, reads DTGVSQNPRHKITKRGQNVTFRCDPISEHNRLYWYRQTLGQGPEFLTYFQNEAQLEKSRLLSDRFSAERPKGSFSTLEIQRTEQGDSAMYLCASSLATSGTGELFFGEGSRLTVL.

This clonotype was found a few times. V and J are TRBV20-1 and TRBJ1-5, with D maybe TRBD1 (5 bases). The ends were cut back, 0 bases at V and 7 bases at J, with 16 bases in the middle. CDR3 length: 15 residues. Germline assignment: CDR1 DFQATT and CDR2 SNEGSKA (reference sequence). The CDR3 DNA is TGCAGTGCTAGAGATCAGGGACGTCAGCAGCAGCCCCAGCATTTT. Translated, it gives CSARDQGRQQQPQHF.

A few counts support this clonotype. V gene TRBV4-2 combines with J gene TRBJ1-1; D is unresolved. Deletions cut 0 bases from V and 5 bases from J, with 7 bases between. Per germline, CDR1 LGHNA and CDR2 YNFKEQ. This CDR3 contains 13 residues. The CDR3 DNA follows: TGTGCCAGCAGCCAAGATCGGCAGACTGAAGCTTTCTTT. It encodes CASSQDRQTEAFF.

The chain employs TRBV5-1 and TRBJ1-1, with D perhaps TRBD1 (5 bases). Trimming stripped 3 bases from V and 3 bases from J, with 18 bases between. CDR1 and CDR2 (germline): SGHRS, YFSETQ. This CDR3 is 16 amino acids long. CDR3 nucleotides: TGCGCCAGCAGCTGGGGGGGGTCCGGAGGGTACACTGAAGCTTTCTTT. It encodes CASSWGGSGGYTEAFF.

This clonotype was found a few times. The CDR3 nucleotides are TGTGCCAGCAGCCGGGCCCCCGGGACAGCCCCTTCCGGCTACACCTTC. Encoded protein: CASSRAPGTAPSGYTF. V gene TRBV5-6 combines with J gene TRBJ1-2, with 7 bases aligning to TRBD1. Per germline, CDR1 SGHDT and CDR2 YYEEEE. CDR3 length: 16 amino acids. Germline trimming cut 4 bases from V and 8 bases from J; bases unmatched to any gene: 17.

This clonotype was recorded at least ten times. V and J are TRBV5-1 and TRBJ2-1; 8 bases are a match to TRBD2. The trim removed 2 bases at V and 8 bases at J, leaving 9 bases unmatched. The CDR3 contains 15 residues. Looked up from germline, CDR1 is SGHRS and CDR2 is YFSETQ. The CDR3: CASSLSGGAWDEQFF. CDR3 in DNA: TGCGCCAGCAGCTTATCGGGGGGGGCCTGGGATGAGCAGTTCTTC.

The rearrangement uses TRBV18 and TRBJ2-3; 12 bases map to TRBD2. The length of the CDR3 is 16 residues. Germline CDR1 reads KGHSH; CDR2 reads LQKENI. V shed 3 bases and J 6 bases; nucleotides not matched to a gene: 7. CDR3 sequence reads: CASSPSLTSGSDTQYF. The CDR3 nucleotides read TGTGCCAGCTCACCCTCGTTGACTAGCGGGAGCGATACGCAGTATTTT.